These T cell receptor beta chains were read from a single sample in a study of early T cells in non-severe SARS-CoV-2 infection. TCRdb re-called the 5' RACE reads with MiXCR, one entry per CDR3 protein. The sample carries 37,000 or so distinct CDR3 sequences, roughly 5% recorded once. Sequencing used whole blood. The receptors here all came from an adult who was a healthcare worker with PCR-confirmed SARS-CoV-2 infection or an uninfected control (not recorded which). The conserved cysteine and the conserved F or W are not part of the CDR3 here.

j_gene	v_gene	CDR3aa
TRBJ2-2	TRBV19	ASSIRPRDTGELF
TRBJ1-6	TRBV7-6	ASSSYTNNSPLH
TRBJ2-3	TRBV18	ASSPEADTQY
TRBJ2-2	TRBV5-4	ASRRDRITGELF
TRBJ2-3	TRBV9	ASSAGPQANTQY
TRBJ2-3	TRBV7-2	ASSVVGTGTDTQY
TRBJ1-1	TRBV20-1	SARQGIEVF
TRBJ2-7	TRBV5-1	ASSRDRIYVDEQY
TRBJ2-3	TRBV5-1	ASSSPGADTQY
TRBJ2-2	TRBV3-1	ASSRRDGYTGELF
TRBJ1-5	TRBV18	ASSPGRDQPQH
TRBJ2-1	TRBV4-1	ASSQVLGTRPNEQF
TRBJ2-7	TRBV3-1	ASSQRGYEQY